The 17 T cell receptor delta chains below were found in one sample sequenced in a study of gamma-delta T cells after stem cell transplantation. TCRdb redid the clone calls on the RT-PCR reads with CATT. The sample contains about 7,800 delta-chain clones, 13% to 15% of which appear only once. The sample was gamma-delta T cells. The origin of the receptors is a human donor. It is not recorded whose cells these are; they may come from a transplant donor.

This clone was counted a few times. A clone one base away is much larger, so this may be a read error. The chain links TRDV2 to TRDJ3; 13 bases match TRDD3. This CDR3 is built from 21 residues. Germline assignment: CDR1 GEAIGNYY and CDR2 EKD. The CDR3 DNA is TGTGCCTGTGACACCGCACTGGGGGATACGCTGACCTCCTGGGACGCCCGACAGATGTTTTTC. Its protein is CACDTALGDTLTSWDARQMFF.

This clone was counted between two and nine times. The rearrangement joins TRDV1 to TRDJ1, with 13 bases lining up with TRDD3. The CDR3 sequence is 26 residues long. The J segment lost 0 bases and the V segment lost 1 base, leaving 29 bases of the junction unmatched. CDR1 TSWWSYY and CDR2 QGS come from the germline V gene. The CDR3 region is CALGERLVLRFALGDTLSVYTDKLIF. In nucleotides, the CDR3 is TGTGCTCTTGGGGAACGTTTGGTACTACGGTTCGCACTGGGGGATACGCTATCCGTCTACACCGATAAACTCATCTTT.

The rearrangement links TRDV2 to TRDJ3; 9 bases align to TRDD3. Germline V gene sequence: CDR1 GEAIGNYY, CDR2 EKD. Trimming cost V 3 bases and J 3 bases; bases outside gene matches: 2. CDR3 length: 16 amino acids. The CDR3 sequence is CACDWGIDWDTRQMFF. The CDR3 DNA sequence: TGTGCCTGTGACTGGGGGATAGACTGGGACACCCGACAGATGTTTTTC.

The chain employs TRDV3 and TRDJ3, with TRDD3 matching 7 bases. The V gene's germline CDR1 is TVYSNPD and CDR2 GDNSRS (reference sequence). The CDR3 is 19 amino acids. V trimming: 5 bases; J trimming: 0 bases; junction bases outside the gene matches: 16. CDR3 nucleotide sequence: TGTGCCGTTTGCAGGAGTAGCTGGGGGTCCTCCTGGGACACCCGACAGATGTTTTTC. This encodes CAVCRSSWGSSWDTRQMFF.

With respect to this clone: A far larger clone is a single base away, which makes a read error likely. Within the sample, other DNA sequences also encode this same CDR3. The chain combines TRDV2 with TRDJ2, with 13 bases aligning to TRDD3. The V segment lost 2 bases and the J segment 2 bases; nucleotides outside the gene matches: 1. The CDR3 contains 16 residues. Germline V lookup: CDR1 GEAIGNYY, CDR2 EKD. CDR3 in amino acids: CACDILGDTLTAQLFF. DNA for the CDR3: TGTGCCTGTGACATACTGGGGGATACGTTGACAGCACAACTCTTCTTT.

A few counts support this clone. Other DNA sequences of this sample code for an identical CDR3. CDR3 in amino acids: CAAAPYADKLIF. The CDR3 DNA reads as TGTGCAGCGGCGCCGTACGCCGATAAACTCATCTTT. The chain recombines TRAV29/DV5 with TRDJ1; D unresolved. V was shortened by 5 bases and J by 3 bases, with 11 bases between the two germline ends. The V gene's germline CDR1 is NSMFDY and CDR2 ISSIKDK. The CDR3 extends over 12 amino acids.

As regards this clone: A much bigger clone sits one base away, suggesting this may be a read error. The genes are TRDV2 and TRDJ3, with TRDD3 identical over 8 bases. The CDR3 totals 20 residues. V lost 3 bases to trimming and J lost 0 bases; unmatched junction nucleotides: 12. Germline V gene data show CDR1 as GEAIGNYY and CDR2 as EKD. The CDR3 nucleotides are TGTGCCTGTGACGGGCTAGGCTGGGGGAGCCACTCCTGGGACACCCGACAGATGTTTTTC. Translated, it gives CACDGLGWGSHSWDTRQMFF.

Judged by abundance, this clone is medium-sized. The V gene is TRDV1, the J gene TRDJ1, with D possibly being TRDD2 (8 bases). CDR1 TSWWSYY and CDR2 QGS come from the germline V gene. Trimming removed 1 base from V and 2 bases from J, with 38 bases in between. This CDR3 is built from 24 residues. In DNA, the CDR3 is TGTGCTCTTGGGGAACCAACCTCTTCCTACGGTGAGATGGGGGACCACAGCCCAACCGATAAACTCATCTTT. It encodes CALGEPTSSYGEMGDHSPTDKLIF.

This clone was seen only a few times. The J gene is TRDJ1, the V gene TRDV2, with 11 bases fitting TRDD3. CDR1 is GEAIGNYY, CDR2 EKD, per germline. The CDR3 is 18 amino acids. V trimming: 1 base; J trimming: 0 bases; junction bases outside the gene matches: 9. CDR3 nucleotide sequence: TGTGCCTGTGACACGGCCTGGGGGATACTTGGGTACACCGATAAACTCATCTTT. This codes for CACDTAWGILGYTDKLIF.

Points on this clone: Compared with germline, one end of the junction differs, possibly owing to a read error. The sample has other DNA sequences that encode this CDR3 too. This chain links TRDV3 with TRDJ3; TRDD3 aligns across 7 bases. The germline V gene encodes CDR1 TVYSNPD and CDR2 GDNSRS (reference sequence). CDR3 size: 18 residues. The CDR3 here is CAFSWGLTFSWDTRQMFF. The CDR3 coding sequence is TGTGCCTTTAGCTGGGGGCTAACCTTCTCCTGGGACACCCGGCAGATGTTTTTC.

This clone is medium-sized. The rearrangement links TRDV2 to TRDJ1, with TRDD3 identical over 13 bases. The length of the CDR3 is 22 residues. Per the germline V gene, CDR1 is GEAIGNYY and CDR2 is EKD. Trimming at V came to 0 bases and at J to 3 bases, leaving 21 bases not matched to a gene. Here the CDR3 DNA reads TGTGCCTGTGACACCTCTCCCTTCCTCCTATACTGGGGGATACGCGTAGCCGATAAACTCATCTTT. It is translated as CACDTSPFLLYWGIRVADKLIF.

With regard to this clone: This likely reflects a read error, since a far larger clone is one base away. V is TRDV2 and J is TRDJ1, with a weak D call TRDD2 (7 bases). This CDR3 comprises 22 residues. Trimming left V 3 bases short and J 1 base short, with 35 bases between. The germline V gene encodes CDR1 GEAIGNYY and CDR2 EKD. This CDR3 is CACDPLPAVLGKESQSTDKLIF. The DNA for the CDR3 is TGTGCCTGTGACCCCCTTCCTGCGGTACTGGGTAAGGAGTCACAGTCCACCGATAAACTCATCTTT.

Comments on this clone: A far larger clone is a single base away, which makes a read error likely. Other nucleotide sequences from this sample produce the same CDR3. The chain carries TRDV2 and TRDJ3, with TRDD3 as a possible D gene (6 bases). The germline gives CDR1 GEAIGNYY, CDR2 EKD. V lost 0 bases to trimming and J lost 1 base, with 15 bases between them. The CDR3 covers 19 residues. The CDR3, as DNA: TGTGCCTGTGACACCGCGGGGATTCCTTCATCCTGGGACACCCGACAGATGTTTTTC. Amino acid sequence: CACDTAGIPSSWDTRQMFF.

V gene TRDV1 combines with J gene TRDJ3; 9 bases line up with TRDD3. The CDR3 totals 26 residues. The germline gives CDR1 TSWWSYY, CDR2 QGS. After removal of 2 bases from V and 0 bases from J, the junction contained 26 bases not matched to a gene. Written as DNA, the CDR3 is TGTGCTCTTGGGGAAGAGGGTGGCCCACCGTACTGGGGGACCCTTCGCGACTCCTGGGACACCCGACAGATGTTTTTC. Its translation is CALGEEGGPPYWGTLRDSWDTRQMFF.

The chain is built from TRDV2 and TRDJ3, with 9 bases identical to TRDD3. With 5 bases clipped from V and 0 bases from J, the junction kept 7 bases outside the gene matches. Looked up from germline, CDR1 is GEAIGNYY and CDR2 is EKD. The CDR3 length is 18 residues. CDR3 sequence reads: CACAQYWGNSWDTRQMFF. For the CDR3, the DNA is TGTGCCTGTGCCCAGTACTGGGGGAACTCCTGGGACACCCGACAGATGTTTTTC.

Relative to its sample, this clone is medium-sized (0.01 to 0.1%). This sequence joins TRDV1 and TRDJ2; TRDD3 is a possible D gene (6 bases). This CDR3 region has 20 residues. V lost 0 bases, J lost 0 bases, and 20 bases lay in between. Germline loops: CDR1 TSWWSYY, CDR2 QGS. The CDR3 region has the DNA TGTGCTCTTGGGGAACTACAGGCGTCTGGGGCTGAAGCTTTGACAGCACAACTCTTCTTT. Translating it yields CALGELQASGAEALTAQLFF.

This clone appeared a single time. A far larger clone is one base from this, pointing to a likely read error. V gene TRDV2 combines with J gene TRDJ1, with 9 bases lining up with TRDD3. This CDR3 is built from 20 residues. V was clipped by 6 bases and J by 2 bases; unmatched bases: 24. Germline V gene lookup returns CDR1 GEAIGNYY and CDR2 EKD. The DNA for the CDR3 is TGTGCCTGTTTAGCGAACAGGGGGATACTTTACACAACACTGACCGATAAACTCATCTTT. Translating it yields CACLANRGILYTTLTDKLIF.